Included here is one TCR beta chain sequence, with context. These data are taken from a study of shared clonotypes between healthy human individuals. Donors comprised healthy HIV-negative adults lacking recent acute infections or vaccinations. Naive CD45RA+ and memory CD45RA-negative subsets were split from CD4+ cells. Libraries were prepared by immunoSEQ multiplex PCR; TCRdb keeps only in-frame clonotypes and omits some of them. The sample carries around 2.5 million clones, more than 85% recorded once. Deletions cut 4 bases from V and 2 bases from J, with 13 bases between. CDR3 length: 15 residues. Per the germline V gene, CDR1 is LGHNA and CDR2 is YNFKEQ.

The sequence was collected from a man aged 18 to 29 in good health. Some clones in this sample may be carry-over from other donors' samples. The chain couples TRBV4-2 to TRBJ2-3; D remains unclear. The sample taken for sequencing was naive CD4+ T cells from PBMCs. As to subset: CD45RA+ positively selected. DNA of the CDR3: TGTGCCAGCAGCCTCCACCAGTCCAACACAGATACGCAGTATTTT. Protein product: CASSLHQSNTDTQYF.